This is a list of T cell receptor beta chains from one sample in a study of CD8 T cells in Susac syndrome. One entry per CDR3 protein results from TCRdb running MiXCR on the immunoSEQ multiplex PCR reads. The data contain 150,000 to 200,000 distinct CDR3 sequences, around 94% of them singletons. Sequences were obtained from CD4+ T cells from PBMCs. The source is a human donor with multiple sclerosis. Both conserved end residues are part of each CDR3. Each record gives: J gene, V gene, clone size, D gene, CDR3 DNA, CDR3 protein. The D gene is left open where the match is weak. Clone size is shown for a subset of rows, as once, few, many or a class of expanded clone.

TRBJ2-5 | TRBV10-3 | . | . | TGTGCCATCAGTGAGTCGTTTGGTACAGAAGAGACCCAGTACTTC | CAISESFGTEETQYF
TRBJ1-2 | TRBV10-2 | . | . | TGCGCCAGCAGTGAGTCACCAACAGGGCTCTATGGCTACACCTTC | CASSESPTGLYGYTF
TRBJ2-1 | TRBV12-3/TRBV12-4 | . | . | TGTGCCAGCAGTTTAATGGACAGCCCGGGTGAGCAGTTCTTC | CASSLMDSPGEQFF
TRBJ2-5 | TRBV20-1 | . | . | TGCAGTGCTCTGGACCCAACCCCCAGGACCCAGTACTTC | CSALDPTPRTQYF
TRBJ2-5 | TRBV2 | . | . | TGTGCCAGCAACGGGGCAGCCCGAGGAGCGGAGACCCAGTACTTC | CASNGAARGAETQYF
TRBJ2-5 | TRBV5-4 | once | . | TGTGCCAGCAGCTTGACAGGGATCTGGGAGACCCAGTACTTC | CASSLTGIWETQYF
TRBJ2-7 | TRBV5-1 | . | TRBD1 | TGCGCCAGCAGCTCCACGAGGGACAGCTCCTACGAGCAGTACTTC | CASSSTRDSSYEQYF
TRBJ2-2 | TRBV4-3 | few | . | TGCGCCAGCAGCCAAGGAAGGGTCGCCGGGGAGCTGTTTTTT | CASSQGRVAGELFF
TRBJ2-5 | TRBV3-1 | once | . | TGTGCCAGCAGCCAAGTGGCAGAGACCCAGTACTTC | CASSQVAETQYF
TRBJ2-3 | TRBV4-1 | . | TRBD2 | TGCGCCAGCAGCCAAAGAGTGCCGGGACTAGCGGCTCCTAAGGGGGGCACAGATACGCAGTATTTT | CASSQRVPGLAAPKGGTDTQYF
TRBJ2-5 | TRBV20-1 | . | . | TGCAGTGCTAACCCCCGGGACAAAGAGACCCAGTACTTC | CSANPRDKETQYF
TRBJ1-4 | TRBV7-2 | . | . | TGTGCCAGCAGCTCGGACACCTTGCAAGGAAAACTGTTTTTT | CASSSDTLQGKLFF
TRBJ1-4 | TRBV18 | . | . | TGTGCCAGCTCACCACGGAACAGGATGGATGAAAAACTGTTTTTT | CASSPRNRMDEKLFF
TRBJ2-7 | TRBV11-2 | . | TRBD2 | TGTGCCAGCAGCTCCCTTAGCGGGAGGGGTGGCGAGCAGTACTTC | CASSSLSGRGGEQYF
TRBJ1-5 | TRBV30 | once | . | TGTGCCTGGAGTGGGACAAACAATCAGCCCCAGCATTTT | CAWSGTNNQPQHF
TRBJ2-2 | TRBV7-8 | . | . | TGTGCCAGCAGCCCTACCCGGGACTCCTTCACCGGGGAGCTGTTTTTT | CASSPTRDSFTGELFF
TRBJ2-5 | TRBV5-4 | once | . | TGTGCCAGCAGCTCGAGCGGAGACTTCCGGGAGACCCAGTACTTC | CASSSSGDFRETQYF
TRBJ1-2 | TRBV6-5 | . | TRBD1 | TGTGCCAGCAGTTACATACGAACAGGGGGTAGCTATGGCTACACCTTC | CASSYIRTGGSYGYTF
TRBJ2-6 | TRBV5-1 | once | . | TGCGCCAGCAGCTTGGGCGTCGGGGTTGGGGCCAACGTCCTGACTTTC | CASSLGVGVGANVLTF
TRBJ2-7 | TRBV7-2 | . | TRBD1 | TGTGCCAGCAGCACTTTGGGACAGGGGGCCTACGAGCAGTACTTC | CASSTLGQGAYEQYF
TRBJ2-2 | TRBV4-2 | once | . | TGTGCCAGCAGCCAGGACTCGTCCGGGGAGCTGTTTTTT | CASSQDSSGELFF
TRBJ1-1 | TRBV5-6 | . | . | TGTGCCAGCAGCTTGTTTAGAGCGCCTGAAGCTTTCTTT | CASSLFRAPEAFF
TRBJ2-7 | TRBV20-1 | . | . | TGCAGTGCCCCTGGGAGGGGGGACGAGCAGTACTTC | CSAPGRGDEQYF
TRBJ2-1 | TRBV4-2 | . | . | TGTGCCAGCAGCCAGGGGCCGGGCAATGAGCAGTTCTTC | CASSQGPGNEQFF